This T cell receptor (beta chain) was identified during a study of T-cell memory formation after mild COVID-19. This CDR3 is 15 amino acids long. V was pared by 0 bases and J by 2 bases, with 11 bases between. Germline CDR1 reads SGHRS; CDR2 reads YFSETQ. Each CDR3 protein gets one entry after TCRdb re-called the 5' RACE reads with MiXCR. The data show around 510,000 distinct CDR3 sequences, less than 25% seen once. The source is an adult woman who had mild COVID-19 (a few samples of this study predate the infection). Cell type and time point are not known. This chain joins TRBV5-1 and TRBJ1-2; the D is unclear. The specimen was PBMCs or a T cell subset sorted from them (not recorded which). The DNA of the CDR3 is TGCGCCAGCAGCTTGGATGTCGCAGTGAACTATGGCTACACCTTC. Amino acid sequence: CASSLDVAVNYGYTF. Complete variable domain (other parts from reference TRBV5-1 and TRBJ1-2): KAGVTQTPRYLIKTRGQQVTLSCSPISGHRSVSWYQQTPGQGLQFLFEYFSETQRNKGNFPGRFSGRQFSNSRSEMNVSTLELGDSALYLCASSLDVAVNYGYTFGSGTRLTVV.